The 21 T cell receptor beta chains below were found in one sample sequenced in a study of blood T cell repertoires in COVID-19. Measured with immunoSEQ multiplex PCR; TCRdb has only the in-frame clones, and not every one. The data hold some 150,000 clones, with about 87% observed a single time. Sequencing input: peripheral blood. All receptors derive from a man aged 45 to 65 with active COVID-19.

The chain combines TRBV10-3 with TRBJ1-5; D remains unclear. V was clipped by 5 bases and J by 0 bases, with 8 bases between them. Germline CDR1 and CDR2: ENHRY and SYGVKD. The CDR3 runs to 14 residues. The CDR3 reads CAISSTGSNQPQHF. CDR3 coding DNA: TGTGCCATCAGTTCGACTGGTAGCAATCAGCCCCAGCATTTT.

The chain uses TRBV19 and TRBJ1-6; D may be TRBD1 (5 bases). Trimming cost V 7 bases and J 5 bases, with 15 bases left between them. Germline V gives CDR1 LNHDA, CDR2 SQIVND (reference sequence). The CDR3 contains 15 residues. This CDR3 is CASTGRGQHNSPLHF. The CDR3 nucleotides are TGTGCCAGTACCGGGAGGGGCCAACATAATTCACCCCTCCACTTT.

The chain uses TRBV2 and TRBJ2-5; a weak D match, TRBD1 (5 bases). This CDR3 has 13 amino acids. With 7 bases removed from V and 1 base from J, the gap between germline ends came to 10 bases. Germline V gene data show CDR1 as SNHLY and CDR2 as FYNNEI. CDR3 loop: CASIRGPQETQYF. The DNA of the CDR3 is TGTGCCAGCATTAGGGGCCCCCAAGAGACCCAGTACTTC.

This chain uses TRBV19 with TRBJ1-5; D gene unclear. The germline V gene has CDR1 LNHDA and CDR2 SQIVND (reference sequence). This CDR3 is built from 13 residues. The germline V and J ends were trimmed by 7 bases and 6 bases, with 13 bases remaining between them. CDR3 coding DNA: TGTGCCAGTAACAGCCTTTTTGGTCAGCCCCAGCATTTT. Encoded protein: CASNSLFGQPQHF.

This clone turned up a few times. The rearrangement links TRBV6-1 to TRBJ1-1; D not certain. Germline CDR1 is MNHNS and CDR2 is SASEGT. The CDR3 consists of 13 residues. V shed 1 base and J shed 8 bases, with 11 bases lying between them. The CDR3 DNA reads TGTGCCAGCAGTGAAGTAGGCAGCGGGGAAGCTTTCTTT. Translated, it gives CASSEVGSGEAFF.

The genes are TRBV9 and TRBJ2-1; 7 nucleotides agree with TRBD1. The CDR3 loop spans 15 amino acids. V lost 0 bases to trimming and J lost 10 bases; unmatched junction nucleotides: 10. CDR1 is SGDLS, CDR2 YYNGEE, per germline. The CDR3 coding sequence is TGTGCCAGCAGCGTAGCCCCGACAGGGATAAGAGAGCAGTTCTTC. It codes for CASSVAPTGIREQFF.

This chain joins TRBV2 and TRBJ1-2, with 7 bases fitting TRBD1. J lost 5 bases, V lost 4 bases, and 7 bases had no gene match. The germline CDR1 and CDR2 sequences are SNHLY and FYNNEI. The length of the CDR3 is 14 residues. CDR3 in DNA: TGTGCCAGCAGTGTCACGGACAGGAGTTATGGCTACACCTTC. This encodes CASSVTDRSYGYTF.

J is TRBJ1-1 and V is TRBV6-2 or TRBV6-3; D remains ambiguous. CDR1 and CDR2 from the germline V gene are MNHEY and SVGEGT. V dropped 2 bases and J dropped 5 bases, with 9 bases sitting between them. The CDR3 runs 13 residues. This CDR3 is CASSYGQLTEAFF. As DNA, the CDR3 is TGTGCCAGCAGTTACGGGCAGTTGACTGAAGCTTTCTTT.

The chain uses TRBV5-4 and TRBJ2-7; the match to TRBD1 covers 8 bases. The CDR3 length is 15 residues. Germline V gene sequence: CDR1 SGHNT, CDR2 YYREEE (reference sequence). Trimming removed 0 bases from V and 5 bases from J; junction bases left unmatched: 7. Here the CDR3 reads CASSLGTGYGDEQYF. The CDR3 DNA follows: TGTGCCAGCAGCTTGGGGACAGGGTATGGGGACGAGCAGTACTTC.

This chain uses TRBV18 with TRBJ2-3; D is unclear. This CDR3 is built from 15 residues. V lost 0 bases, J lost 0 bases, and 7 bases lay in between. Germline V CDR1 and CDR2: KGHSH, LQKENI. DNA for the CDR3: TGTGCCAGCTCACCACCGATCCGGAGCACAGATACGCAGTATTTT. Protein product: CASSPPIRSTDTQYF.

This chain uses TRBV3-1 (or the pseudogene TRBV3-2) with TRBJ1-1; D possibly corresponds to TRBD1 (5 bases). Trimming pared 4 bases from V and 0 bases from J, leaving 9 bases between. Germline V gives CDR1 LGHDT, CDR2 YNNKEL (reference sequence). The CDR3 totals 14 residues. In DNA, the CDR3 is TGTGCCAGCAGCCCCGGGACTTTGAACACTGAAGCTTTCTTT. The encoded protein is CASSPGTLNTEAFF.

The rearrangement links TRBV18 to TRBJ2-7, with TRBD2 matching 10 bases. After removal of 2 bases from V and 3 bases from J, the junction contained 7 bases not matched to a gene. Per germline, CDR1 KGHSH and CDR2 LQKENI. The CDR3 contains 16 residues. This CDR3 reads CASSPGGTSGDYEQYF. CDR3 coding DNA: TGTGCCAGCTCACCAGGAGGAACTAGCGGGGACTACGAGCAGTACTTC.

The chain combines TRBV6-5 with TRBJ2-4, with D uncertain. CDR3 length: 12 residues. In germline, CDR1 is MNHEY, CDR2 SVGAGI. Between the trimmed V and J ends, which lost 6 bases and 6 bases, there was a span of 9 bases. The CDR3 here is CASSYHRNIQYF. The CDR3 region has the DNA TGTGCCAGCAGCTACCACAGAAACATTCAGTACTTC.

The chain links TRBV4-1 to TRBJ2-2; D might be TRBD1 (5 bases). The CDR3 has 16 amino acids. Germline V CDR1 and CDR2: MGHRA, YSYEKL. The ends were cut back, 0 bases at V and 0 bases at J, with 8 bases in the middle. CDR3 DNA sequence: TGCGCCAGCAGCCAAGAGAAGACAGCGAACACCGGGGAGCTGTTTTTT. Translation gives CASSQEKTANTGELFF.

The chain links TRBV9 to TRBJ1-3, with 8 bases lining up with TRBD1. The V and J ends lost 3 bases and 4 bases, in that order; junction bases with no gene match: 6. This CDR3 has 15 residues. Germline loops: CDR1 SGDLS, CDR2 YYNGEE. This chain's CDR3 is CASSATGTGGNTIYF. Here the CDR3 DNA reads TGTGCCAGCAGCGCCACCGGGACAGGAGGAAACACCATATATTTT.

This rearrangement joins TRBV4-2 to TRBJ1-5; D may be TRBD1 (5 bases). CDR1 and CDR2 (germline): LGHNA, YNFKEQ. The CDR3 totals 15 residues. V was clipped by 3 bases and J by 3 bases, with 12 bases between them. The CDR3 nucleotides read TGTGCCAGCAGCCAGGCTCAGGGCGCCAATCAGCCCCAGCATTTT. Protein sequence: CASSQAQGANQPQHF.

This sequence joins TRBV27 and TRBJ1-3, with 7 bases that match TRBD1. Germline values: CDR1 MNHEY, CDR2 SMNVEV (reference sequence). The CDR3 is made up of 15 amino acids. The V segment lost 9 bases and the J segment 2 bases; nucleotides outside the gene matches: 10. This chain's CDR3 is CASQRTGVAGNTIYF. CDR3 DNA sequence: TGTGCCAGTCAGAGAACAGGGGTGGCTGGAAACACCATATATTTT.

The J gene is TRBJ2-2, the V gene TRBV11-2; TRBD2 agrees at 12 bases. With 4 bases clipped from V and 1 base from J, the junction kept 10 bases outside the gene matches. This CDR3 has 19 residues. Germline-derived CDR1 and CDR2 are SGHAT and FQNNGV. The CDR3 sequence is CASSSYLAGGPLNTGELFF. CDR3 DNA: TGTGCCAGCAGCTCCTATCTAGCGGGGGGGCCCTTGAACACCGGGGAGCTGTTTTTT. Using reference TRBV11-2 and TRBJ2-2 for the parts outside the CDR3, the full variable domain is EAGVAQSPRYKIIEKRQSVAFWCNPISGHATLYWYQQILGQGPKLLIQFQNNGVVDDSQLPKDRFSAERLKGVDSTLKIQPAKLEDSAVYLCASSSYLAGGPLNTGELFFGEGSRLTVL.

This chain uses TRBV30 with TRBJ2-7, with D perhaps TRBD1 (6 bases). The CDR3 totals 14 residues. Between the trimmed V and J ends, which lost 1 base and 7 bases, there was a span of 17 bases. Germline CDR1 reads GTSNPN; CDR2 reads SVGIG (reference sequence). Here the CDR3 DNA reads TGTGCCTGGAGTGGGGGGACATCATCAGGAGAGCAGTACTTC. Its translation: CAWSGGTSSGEQYF. The variable domain in full, with the rest retrieved from reference TRBV30 and TRBJ2-7, is SQTIHQWPATLVQPVGSPLSLECTVEGTSNPNLYWYRQAAGRGLQLLFYSVGIGQISSEVPQNLSASRPQDRQFILSSKKLLLSDSGFYLCAWSGGTSSGEQYFGPGTRLTVT.

The rearrangement links TRBV30 to TRBJ2-4; weak D call: TRBD1 (6 bases). The germline CDR1 and CDR2 sequences are GTSNPN and SVGIG (reference sequence). Deletions cut 2 bases from V and 6 bases from J, with 8 bases between. CDR3 size: 12 residues. For the CDR3, the DNA is TGTGCCTGGAGTATACAGGGAAACATTCAGTACTTC. As protein: CAWSIQGNIQYF.

The chain uses TRBV27 and TRBJ2-3; TRBD1 is a possible D gene (5 bases). This CDR3 comprises 15 residues. Germline CDR1 reads MNHEY; CDR2 reads SMNVEV (reference sequence). Trimming shortened V by 3 bases and J by 5 bases, and 15 bases separated the two germline ends. The CDR3 region is CASSFQGRVLDTQYF. The CDR3 DNA sequence: TGTGCCAGCAGTTTCCAGGGCAGGGTGTTAGATACGCAGTATTTT.